This T cell receptor beta chain was retrieved from a study of patients and donors after allogeneic stem cell transplantation (dated by TCRdb to 2019 to 2021). About this clonotype: Its antigen specificity is not known. Per-base quality was not reported, and no clone a single base away is much larger than it.

Preparation of the library involved RT-PCR. Sequencing used a NextSeq 550. The public reads were reprocessed in TCRdb via fastp at Q25 and MiXCR, keeping in-frame beta chains. Rows with a matching CDR3 protein are joined into one entry that keeps the most common DNA and genes. In all, the sample holds around 90,000 distinct CDR3 sequences, and about 48% of those were seen once. 61% of the sample rests with the top ten. The CDR3 starts with the cysteine, ends with the phenylalanine, and has 15 residues. Here the CDR3 DNA is all that survives: 45 bases in frame from base 1. Trimming costs V 6 bases and J 1 base, and their ends lie 14 bases apart. CDR1 MDHEN and CDR2 SYDVKM are derived from the germline V gene.

The sequence came from a human donor who was either an allogeneic HSCT recipient or a stem cell or donor lymphocyte infusion donor (not recorded which). It is not recorded whose cells these are; they may come from a transplant donor. The chain couples TRBV28 to TRBJ2-3, and the D gene may be TRBD1, 6 bases matching. The sample comprised blood, either unsorted or a sorted T cell fraction (not recorded which). The bases read TGTGCCAGCAGACAGGGCCACACCCGCACAGATACGCAGTATTTT. This encodes CASRQGHTRTDTQYF. Reference TRBV28 and TRBJ2-3 proteins supply the regions before and after the CDR3; the full variable domain is: DVKVTQSSRYLVKRTGEKVFLECVQDMDHENMFWYRQDPGLGLRLIYFSYDVKMKEKGDIPEGYSVSREKKERFSLILESASTNQTSMYLCASRQGHTRTDTQYFGPGTRLTVL.